A single sample is the source of the 9 T cell receptor beta chains below, sequenced in a study of metastatic and nonmetastatic thyroid tumors. TCRdb re-clonotyped the PCR reads via MiXCR. This sample yields approximately 15,000 clones, of which over 10% are seen a single time; approximately 30% belongs to the top ten. All patients were treatment-naive before thyroid surgery. The sequenced material came from blood. These receptors were obtained from a female donor with papillary thyroid cancer or a benign thyroid nodule (not recorded which). Some clones in this sample may be carry-over from other donors' samples.

There are a few counts of this clone. V usage is TRBV12-3 or TRBV12-4 and J usage is TRBJ1-6; 9 positions match TRBD1. V was clipped by 1 base and J by 9 bases; unmatched bases: 1. The CDR3 totals 14 residues. This CDR3 reads CASSLGTGASPLHF. The DNA of the CDR3 is TGTGCCAGCAGTTTAGGGACAGGGGCTTCACCCCTCCACTTT.

For the CDR3, the DNA is TGTGCCGTCCCGGGGAACACTGAAGCTTTCTTT. Protein: CAVPGNTEAFF. The rearrangement links TRBV30 to TRBJ1-1, with D uncertain. CDR1 GTSNPN and CDR2 SVGIG come from the germline V gene (reference sequence). The V gene lost 8 bases and the J gene lost 1 base, with 8 bases spanning the gap. The length of the CDR3 is 11 residues. The complete variable domain, with remaining parts taken from reference TRBV30 and TRBJ1-1, reads SQTIHQWPATLVQPVGSPLSLECTVEGTSNPNLYWYRQAAGRGLQLLFYSVGIGQISSEVPQNLSASRPQDRQFILSSKKLLLSDSGFYLCAVPGNTEAFFGQGTRLTVV.

This clone was observed at least ten times. The chain uses TRBV25-1 and TRBJ2-7; D uncertain. CDR3 length: 12 residues. Trimming shortened V by 6 bases and J by 4 bases, and 10 bases separated the two germline ends. The germline gives CDR1 MGHDK, CDR2 SYGVNS. This chain's CDR3 is CASRDSSYEQYF. Written as DNA, the CDR3 is TGTGCCAGCAGAGATAGCAGTTACGAGCAGTACTTC.

This clone was seen at least ten times. V usage is TRBV24-1 and J usage is TRBJ2-3; tentative D call: TRBD1 (5 bases). Between the trimmed V and J ends, which lost 3 bases and 3 bases, there was a span of 6 bases. The CDR3 is 13 amino acids. Germline CDR1 and CDR2: KGHDR and SFDVKD. CDR3 DNA: TGTGCCACCAGTGATCGACAGACAGATACGCAGTATTTT. Protein: CATSDRQTDTQYF.

The chain recombines TRBV5-1 with TRBJ2-3; no definite D call. From germline, CDR1 is SGHRS and CDR2 YFSETQ. The CDR3 extends over 15 amino acids. The V and J ends lost 3 bases and 0 bases respectively, with 11 bases between them. CDR3 protein: CASSSSPTSTDTQYF. The CDR3 nucleotides read TGCGCCAGCAGCTCATCCCCTACTAGCACAGATACGCAGTATTTT.

This clone was seen ten or more times. The genes are TRBV5-6 and TRBJ2-3; perhaps TRBD2 as D (5 bases). Trimming removed 1 base at V and 3 bases at J, with 15 bases between. The CDR3 runs to 16 residues. Germline CDR1 and CDR2: SGHDT and YYEEEE. The CDR3 coding sequence is TGTGCCAGCAGCTTGATGAGGTCCGGCGGGACAGATACGCAGTATTTT. Protein product: CASSLMRSGGTDTQYF.

At least ten counts were recorded for this clone. This chain links TRBV29-1 with TRBJ1-2, with 9 bases that match TRBD1. This CDR3 comprises 14 residues. Trimming at V came to 5 bases and at J to 5 bases, leaving 9 bases not matched to a gene. The V gene's germline CDR1 is SQVTM and CDR2 ANQGSEA. Here the CDR3 DNA reads TGCAGCGTTAAAACCCCCGGGACAGGGTATGGCTACACCTTC. It encodes CSVKTPGTGYGYTF. Looking up the rest from reference TRBV29-1 and TRBJ1-2 gives the full variable domain: SAVISQKPSRDICQRGTSLTIQCQVDSQVTMMFWYRQQPGQSLTLIATANQGSEATYESGFVIDKFPISRPNLTFSTLTVSNMSPEDSSIYLCSVKTPGTGYGYTFGSGTRLTVV.

This clone was counted a few times. A read error may produce the germline difference seen at one junction end. The rearrangement links TRBV12-3 or TRBV12-4 to TRBJ1-5; no clear D. CDR3 length: 13 amino acids. The CDR3 loop is CAISLAGIQPQHF. The CDR3 DNA is TGTGCCATCAGTTTAGCAGGTATTCAGCCCCAGCATTTT.

The chain has TRBV7-3 and TRBJ2-1; the match to TRBD2 covers 11 bases. The junction had 4 bases not matched to a gene; V was cut back by 5 bases and J by 4 bases. This CDR3 comprises 15 residues. Germline lookup yields CDR1 SGHTA and CDR2 FQGTGA. CDR3 region: CASSVTSGGYNEQFF. The CDR3 region has the DNA TGTGCCAGCAGCGTTACTAGCGGGGGATACAATGAGCAGTTCTTC.